These 15 T cell receptor beta chains came from one sample sequenced in a study of blood T cell repertoires in COVID-19. Sequencing used immunoSEQ multiplex PCR; TCRdb keeps in-frame clones, though not all of them. The sample yields hundreds of thousands of clones, roughly nine tenths seen once. Sequencing input: peripheral blood. Receptor source: a woman between 18 and 29 years old who had recovered from COVID-19.

This chain connects TRBV7-2 to TRBJ1-1; no clear D gene. The V gene's germline CDR1 is SGHTA and CDR2 FQGNSA. V lost 2 bases and J 0 bases, leaving 7 bases between the germline ends. The CDR3 has 14 residues. The CDR3: CASSLYSLNTEAFF. The CDR3 DNA is TGTGCCAGCAGCTTATACAGTCTGAACACTGAAGCTTTCTTT.

The genes are TRBV19 and TRBJ2-1; D may be TRBD2 (5 bases). The CDR3 is made up of 13 amino acids. Per the germline V gene, CDR1 is LNHDA and CDR2 is SQIVND (reference sequence). Trimming shortened V by 3 bases and J by 4 bases, and 7 bases separated the two germline ends. The CDR3 loop is CASSMRVYNEQFF. The DNA for the CDR3 is TGTGCCAGTAGTATGCGGGTATACAATGAGCAGTTCTTC.

The chain combines TRBV5-5 with TRBJ1-1; no clear D. Germline CDR1 SGHKS, CDR2 YYEKEE (reference sequence). CDR3 length equals 14 residues. V was shortened by 4 bases and J by 3 bases, with 13 bases between the two germline ends. CDR3 nucleotide sequence: TGTGCCAGCAGCATACTCTCAGGTTACACTGAAGCTTTCTTT. Protein sequence: CASSILSGYTEAFF.

This clone is a singleton in its sample. The V gene is TRBV5-4, the J gene TRBJ2-7; the match to TRBD2 covers 9 bases. With V trimmed by 0 bases and J by 4 bases, 5 bases remained unmatched. The CDR3 sequence is 15 residues long. Germline CDR1 SGHNT, CDR2 YYREEE (reference sequence). In nucleotides, the CDR3 is TGTGCCAGCAGCTTGGATAGCGGGAGCCGTTACGAGCAGTACTTC. This sequence encodes CASSLDSGSRYEQYF.

The chain couples TRBV5-6 to TRBJ2-3; 8 nucleotides line up with TRBD2. Per the germline V gene, CDR1 is SGHDT and CDR2 is YYEEEE. V dropped 0 bases and J dropped 12; count of bases not matched to a gene: 6. The CDR3 runs 13 residues. CDR3 sequence (DNA): TGTGCCAGCAGCTTGGAGGAGCGGGGGCCCCAGTATTTT. It codes for CASSLEERGPQYF.

This chain links TRBV11-2 with TRBJ1-5; 7 bases fit TRBD1. V shed 4 bases, J shed 3 bases, and the junction held 3 bases outside the gene matches. The CDR3 is 14 amino acids. Per germline, CDR1 SGHAT and CDR2 FQNNGV. CDR3 coding DNA: TGTGCCAGCAGCTCGGACAGGAACAATCAGCCCCAGCATTTT. This codes for CASSSDRNNQPQHF.

The chain's CDR3 is CASSHPAKNQETQYF. The CDR3 region has the DNA TGTGCCAGCAGCCACCCTGCTAAGAACCAAGAGACCCAGTACTTC. V and J are TRBV4-2 and TRBJ2-5; the D is unclear. The CDR3 sequence is 15 residues long. In germline, CDR1 is LGHNA, CDR2 YNFKEQ. Between the trimmed V and J ends, which lost 3 bases and 0 bases, there was a span of 11 bases.

Only one count was recorded for this clone. The chain is built from TRBV7-9 and TRBJ1-5; TRBD1 aligns across 7 bases. The CDR3 spans 13 residues. J gave up 5 bases and V 4 bases, and 2 bases lay outside the gene matches. Germline loops: CDR1 SEHNR, CDR2 FQNEAQ (reference sequence). CDR3 DNA sequence: TGTGCCAGCAGCTCAGGGGGTTATCAGCCCCAGCATTTT. Translating it yields CASSSGGYQPQHF.

The chain combines TRBV6-5 with TRBJ2-1; TRBD1 matches at 7 bases. The trim removed 10 bases at V and 7 bases at J, leaving 7 bases unmatched. CDR1 is MNHEY, CDR2 SVGAGI, per germline. This CDR3 region has 12 residues. The CDR3 region is CAIPRQGNEQFF. CDR3 sequence (DNA): TGTGCCATCCCCAGACAGGGAAATGAGCAGTTCTTC.

This clone was picked up a small number of times. The V call is TRBV4-2, the J call TRBJ1-1; tentatively, D is TRBD1 (5 bases). Germline V lookup: CDR1 LGHNA, CDR2 YNFKEQ. The CDR3 consists of 16 residues. The V end was cut by 4 bases, the J end by 1 base, with 16 bases between. The CDR3 sequence: CASSRDSDRPNTEAFF. DNA of the CDR3: TGTGCCAGCAGCCGAGATAGTGACAGACCGAACACTGAAGCTTTCTTT.

CDR3 in amino acids: CASGLDRTSGRVYEQYF. The CDR3 DNA sequence: TGTGCTAGTGGTTTGGACCGAACTAGCGGGAGGGTCTACGAGCAGTACTTC. The chain is built from TRBV12-5 and TRBJ2-7; 13 bases match TRBD2. V lost 1 base, J lost 3 bases, and 6 bases stayed unmatched. The CDR3 length is 17 residues. CDR1 is LGHNT, CDR2 FRNRAP, per germline.

This rearrangement joins TRBV15 to TRBJ2-3; 9 bases match TRBD1. Losses at the gene ends were 9 bases for V and 1 base for J; bases not matched to a gene: 5. Germline assignment: CDR1 LNHNV and CDR2 YYDKDF (reference sequence). The CDR3 has 14 amino acids. The CDR3 spells CATHRGQGTDTQYF. The CDR3, as DNA: TGTGCCACGCACAGGGGGCAAGGCACAGATACGCAGTATTTT.

The J gene is TRBJ1-2, the V gene TRBV7-6, with D tentatively TRBD1 (6 bases). The V end lost 1 base, the J end lost 6 bases, and 15 bases lay between the germline ends. Germline V gives CDR1 SGHVS, CDR2 FNYEAQ. The CDR3 consists of 15 residues. CDR3 residues: CASSLEASAGDGYTF. The CDR3 region has the DNA TGTGCCAGCAGCTTAGAAGCGTCGGCAGGGGATGGCTACACCTTC.

The chain combines TRBV5-6 with TRBJ1-2; D not certain. Trimming stripped 2 bases from V and 4 bases from J, with 9 bases between. Germline V gene sequence: CDR1 SGHDT, CDR2 YYEEEE. The CDR3 is made up of 13 amino acids. The CDR3 DNA follows: TGTGCCAGCAGCTTTGGCAAAACCTATGGCTACACCTTC. Translating gives CASSFGKTYGYTF.

V usage is TRBV4-2 and J usage is TRBJ2-1, with D possibly matching TRBD2 (5 bases). Trimming took 0 bases from V and 7 from J, leaving 10 bases between them. Germline V gene data show CDR1 as LGHNA and CDR2 as YNFKEQ. CDR3 length equals 14 residues. CDR3 amino acids: CASSQDLSGNEQFF. As DNA, the CDR3 is TGTGCCAGCAGCCAAGATTTATCGGGAAATGAGCAGTTCTTC.